Here is one T cell receptor (beta chain) with its context. Its cognate antigen is unknown. The sample is drawn from a study of blood T cells in healthy people across ages. General study points: Aged donors had fewer naive CD4+ cells and lower diversity than long-lived donors.

The CDR3 runs 14 residues. Germline V gene data show CDR1 as DFQATT and CDR2 as SNEGSKA (reference sequence). Through a sample-barcoded 5' primer and a J-beta primer mix, a second PCR was run for 7 to 11 cycles. The authors tagged each cDNA molecule using a template-switch adaptor with 12 random nucleotides. TCRdb used MiXCR to reprocess the 5' RACE reads, holding one entry per CDR3 protein. Here the sample spans 650,000 to 700,000 distinct CDR3 sequences, about 34% being singletons. This chain uses TRBV20-1 with TRBJ2-1; 13 nucleotides agree with TRBD2. Near its end, the DNA agrees better with TRBJ2-7, so the J call may be wrong. The receptor was derived from a woman at least 80 years old in good health. The sample taken for sequencing was blood. Here the CDR3 DNA reads TGCAGTGCTGGGGGACTAGCGGGGAGCAATGAGCAGTACTTC. As protein: CSAGGLAGSNEQYF.